A single T cell receptor beta chain is shown here with its context. Its antigen is currently unknown. Germline and junction disagree at one end, which may indicate a read error. The sample comes from a study of T cell repertoires in cytomegalovirus infection. The CDR3 is 13 amino acids. Germline CDR1 LNHDA, CDR2 SQIVND (reference sequence). Each CDR3 protein is one row after TCRdb ran MiXCR on the reads. The table shows some 940,000 distinct CDR3 sequences, with approximately 33% occurring only once. This specimen consisted of cultured CD8+ T cells from PBMCs, obtained from culture after CMV antigen stimulation. The receptor was isolated from a human donor in good health (CMV status not recorded). Some clones in this sample may be carry-over from other donors' samples. This chain uses TRBV19 with TRBJ1-2; D remains ambiguous. The CDR3 region has the DNA TGTGTCAGTAGTAAAGGAGAGAACTATGGCTACACCTTC. This translates into CVSSKGENYGYTF.